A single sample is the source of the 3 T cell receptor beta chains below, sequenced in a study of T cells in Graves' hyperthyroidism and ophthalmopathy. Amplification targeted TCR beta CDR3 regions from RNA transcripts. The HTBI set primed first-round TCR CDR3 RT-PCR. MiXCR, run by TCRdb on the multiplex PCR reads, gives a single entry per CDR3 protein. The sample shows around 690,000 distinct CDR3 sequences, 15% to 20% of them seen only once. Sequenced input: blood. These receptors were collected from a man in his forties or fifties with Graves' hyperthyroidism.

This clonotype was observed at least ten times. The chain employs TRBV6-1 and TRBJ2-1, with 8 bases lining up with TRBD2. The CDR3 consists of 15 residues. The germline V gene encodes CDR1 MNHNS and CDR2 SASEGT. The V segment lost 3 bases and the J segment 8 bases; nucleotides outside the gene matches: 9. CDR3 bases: TGTGCCAGCAGTGATGAAGGGACTAGTACCGATGAGCAGTTCTTC. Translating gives CASSDEGTSTDEQFF.

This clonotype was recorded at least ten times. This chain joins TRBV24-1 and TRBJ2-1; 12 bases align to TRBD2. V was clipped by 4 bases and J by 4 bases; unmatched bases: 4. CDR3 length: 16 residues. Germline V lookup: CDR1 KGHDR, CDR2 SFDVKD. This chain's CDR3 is CATSDHGLAGYNEQFF. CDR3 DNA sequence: TGTGCCACCAGTGACCACGGACTAGCGGGATACAATGAGCAGTTCTTC.

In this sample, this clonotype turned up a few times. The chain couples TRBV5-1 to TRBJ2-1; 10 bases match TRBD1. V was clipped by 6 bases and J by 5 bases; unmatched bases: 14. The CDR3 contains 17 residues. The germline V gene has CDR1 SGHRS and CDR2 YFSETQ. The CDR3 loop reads CASNLRDRGIGNNEQFF. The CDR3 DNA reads TGCGCCAGCAATCTGCGGGACAGGGGTATTGGAAACAATGAGCAGTTCTTC.